These T cell receptor beta chains were read from a single sample in a study of T cell repertoires in aging, cancer and after chemotherapy. A single record per CDR3 protein comes from TCRdb applying MiXCR to the multiplex PCR reads. The table has roughly 8,100 distinct CDR3 sequences, less than 35% seen once. Sequencing used blood. The receptor set was obtained from a human donor in good health. Both conserved end residues are part of each CDR3. The order of the fields is clone size, J gene, V gene, D gene, CDR3 DNA, CDR3 protein. D genes are given only for firm matches. Part of the rows lack a size; the others show once, few, many or a class for expanded clones.

abundance: once; j_gene: TRBJ2-1; v_gene: TRBV7-9; d_gene: -; CDR3nt: TGTGCCAGCATCTCCCCCCAGGGGAATAGGGATGAGCAGTTCTTC; CDR3aa: CASISPQGNRDEQFF
abundance: few; j_gene: TRBJ2-7; v_gene: TRBV4-3; d_gene: TRBD1; CDR3nt: TGCGCCAGCAGCCAGACATACAGGGGATCCTACGAGCAGTACTTC; CDR3aa: CASSQTYRGSYEQYF
abundance: medium-sized; j_gene: TRBJ2-7; v_gene: TRBV29-1; d_gene: -; CDR3nt: TGCAGCGTTGCCCAGGGGGGGGGTTACGAGCAGTACTTC; CDR3aa: CSVAQGGGYEQYF
abundance: few; j_gene: TRBJ2-3; v_gene: TRBV27; d_gene: -; CDR3nt: TGTGCCAGCAGTGTCTCCTCAGGGGCAGATACGCAGTATTTT; CDR3aa: CASSVSSGADTQYF
abundance: few; j_gene: TRBJ1-2; v_gene: TRBV24-1; d_gene: -; CDR3nt: TGTGCCACCAGTGATCGTCGGACCAACTATGGCTACACCTTC; CDR3aa: CATSDRRTNYGYTF
abundance: -; j_gene: TRBJ1-2; v_gene: TRBV6-5; d_gene: TRBD1; CDR3nt: TGTGCCAGCAACCCCGGACAGGCATACTATGGCTACACCTTC; CDR3aa: CASNPGQAYYGYTF
abundance: -; j_gene: TRBJ1-5; v_gene: TRBV18; d_gene: TRBD1; CDR3nt: TGTGCCAGCTCAACTGGGACAGGGGGCGGTCAGCCCCAGCATTTT; CDR3aa: CASSTGTGGGQPQHF
abundance: -; j_gene: TRBJ2-7; v_gene: TRBV29-1; d_gene: TRBD2; CDR3nt: TGCAGCGTCGATAAGACTAGCGGGGGGGTCCCCTACGAGCAGTACTTC; CDR3aa: CSVDKTSGGVPYEQYF
abundance: -; j_gene: TRBJ2-1; v_gene: TRBV27; d_gene: TRBD1; CDR3nt: TGTGCCAGCAGTTTAAATGCAGGGGGCTTCAACAATGAGCAGTTCTTC; CDR3aa: CASSLNAGGFNNEQFF
abundance: -; j_gene: TRBJ2-7; v_gene: TRBV11-2; d_gene: -; CDR3nt: TGTGCCAGCAGGGGTTGGGGAGGACAGAACTACGAGCAGTACTTC; CDR3aa: CASRGWGGQNYEQYF
abundance: -; j_gene: TRBJ2-5; v_gene: TRBV20-1; d_gene: -; CDR3nt: TGCAGTGCTAGAGGTGGGGAGACCCAGTACTTC; CDR3aa: CSARGGETQYF
abundance: -; j_gene: TRBJ1-2; v_gene: TRBV6-5; d_gene: TRBD1; CDR3nt: TGTGCCAGCAGAGGACAGGGGAAGGGCTACACCTTC; CDR3aa: CASRGQGKGYTF
abundance: -; j_gene: TRBJ2-2; v_gene: TRBV19; d_gene: -; CDR3nt: TGTGCCAGCAGCTCCTGGACAGACACCGGGGAGCTGTTTTTT; CDR3aa: CASSSWTDTGELFF
abundance: few; j_gene: TRBJ1-5; v_gene: TRBV27; d_gene: -; CDR3nt: TGTGCCAGCAGTTCACAGGGTTCCTATCAGCCCCAGCATTTT; CDR3aa: CASSSQGSYQPQHF
abundance: -; j_gene: TRBJ2-3; v_gene: TRBV18; d_gene: -; CDR3nt: TGTGCCAGCTCACCTTTTGACGCGTCTTACACAGATACGCAGTATTTT; CDR3aa: CASSPFDASYTDTQYF
abundance: -; j_gene: TRBJ2-5; v_gene: TRBV7-6; d_gene: TRBD1; CDR3nt: TGTGCCAGCAGCGTCAGCCTACAGGGGTTCGTTAAGGAGACCCAGTACTTC; CDR3aa: CASSVSLQGFVKETQYF
abundance: -; j_gene: TRBJ1-5; v_gene: TRBV6-1; d_gene: TRBD1; CDR3nt: TGTGCCAGCAGCAGACAGGGTCCCAAACAGCCCCAGCATTTT; CDR3aa: CASSRQGPKQPQHF
abundance: -; j_gene: TRBJ1-2; v_gene: TRBV6-2/TRBV6-3; d_gene: -; CDR3nt: TGTGCCAGCAGTTACCCGTTCTATGGCTACACCTTC; CDR3aa: CASSYPFYGYTF
abundance: -; j_gene: TRBJ1-2; v_gene: TRBV6-5; d_gene: -; CDR3nt: TGTGCCAGCAGTTACCGACGAATGGATGGCTACACCTTC; CDR3aa: CASSYRRMDGYTF
abundance: few; j_gene: TRBJ2-3; v_gene: TRBV11-1; d_gene: -; CDR3nt: TGTGCCAGCAGCTTATCAGATACGCAGTATTTT; CDR3aa: CASSLSDTQYF
abundance: -; j_gene: TRBJ2-5; v_gene: TRBV27; d_gene: TRBD1; CDR3nt: TGTGCCAGTAGTAGACAGGGTCCCACGGGAGAGACCCAGTACTTC; CDR3aa: CASSRQGPTGETQYF
abundance: -; j_gene: TRBJ2-1; v_gene: TRBV24-1; d_gene: -; CDR3nt: TGTGCCACCAGTGAGAATCGAAGGTCGCAGACCTACAATGAGCAGTTCTTC; CDR3aa: CATSENRRSQTYNEQFF
abundance: -; j_gene: TRBJ1-2; v_gene: TRBV7-6; d_gene: -; CDR3nt: TGTGCCAGCAGCTTAGCGGACAGTGCTAACTATGGCTACACCTTC; CDR3aa: CASSLADSANYGYTF
abundance: medium-sized; j_gene: TRBJ2-7; v_gene: TRBV27; d_gene: -; CDR3nt: TGTGCCAGCAGCACAGGGTTCGGCGAGCAGTACTTC; CDR3aa: CASSTGFGEQYF
abundance: -; j_gene: TRBJ2-1; v_gene: TRBV7-6; d_gene: -; CDR3nt: TGTGCCAGCAGCTTACAGGGGCAGGCGGATGAGCAGTTCTTC; CDR3aa: CASSLQGQADEQFF
abundance: medium-sized; j_gene: TRBJ1-1; v_gene: TRBV29-1; d_gene: -; CDR3nt: TGCAGCGTGGGCCCCGACGGGTACACTGAAGCTTTCTTT; CDR3aa: CSVGPDGYTEAFF
abundance: -; j_gene: TRBJ1-1; v_gene: TRBV24-1; d_gene: -; CDR3nt: TGTGCCACCAGTGACCCCCGGCGGAACACTGAAGCTTTCTTT; CDR3aa: CATSDPRRNTEAFF
abundance: few; j_gene: TRBJ2-3; v_gene: TRBV10-3; d_gene: TRBD2; CDR3nt: TGTGCCATTGGGACTAGTGAGGATACGCAGTATTTT; CDR3aa: CAIGTSEDTQYF
abundance: large; j_gene: TRBJ1-2; v_gene: TRBV29-1; d_gene: -; CDR3nt: -; CDR3aa: CSVGQGAGTF
abundance: -; j_gene: TRBJ2-7; v_gene: TRBV6-2/TRBV6-3; d_gene: -; CDR3nt: TGTGCCAGCAGTTACAGTCCGGGTAACTACGAGCAGTACTTC; CDR3aa: CASSYSPGNYEQYF
abundance: few; j_gene: TRBJ1-1; v_gene: TRBV12-3/TRBV12-4; d_gene: -; CDR3nt: TGTGCCAGCAGTTCCAGCAGGGGTGCTTTCTTT; CDR3aa: CASSSSRGAFF